One sample yielded the 5 T cell receptor beta chains listed below, sequenced in a study of blood T cell repertoires in COVID-19. Generated by immunoSEQ multiplex PCR, the TCRdb table keeps only in-frame clones and is missing some. The sample carries about 270,000 clones, roughly 90% recorded once. The sequencing sample was made of PBMCs or T cells enriched from blood (not recorded which). These receptors were taken from a woman aged 45-65 years who had recovered from COVID-19.

Here the CDR3 DNA reads TGCGCCAGCAGCGAACCGGGACTAGCGGGAGCAGATACGCAGTATTTT. Its protein product is CASSEPGLAGADTQYF. The V call is TRBV5-1, the J call TRBJ2-3, with 14 bases lining up with TRBD2. The J segment lost 4 bases and the V segment lost 4 bases, leaving 5 bases of the junction unmatched. This CDR3 region has 16 residues. Germline V gives CDR1 SGHRS, CDR2 YFSETQ.

A few counts support this clone. The CDR3 DNA sequence: TGTGCCAGCAGCTTAGGTGAAGGGGGGGAGCCCCAGCATTTT. Translated, it gives CASSLGEGGEPQHF. The chain recombines TRBV7-9 with TRBJ1-5, with D possibly TRBD1 on 6 matching bases. The CDR3 is 14 amino acids. Germline V gene lookup returns CDR1 SEHNR and CDR2 FQNEAQ (reference sequence). V was trimmed by 1 base and J by 8 bases, leaving 12 bases between them.

A single count supports this clone. The chain couples TRBV7-3 to TRBJ2-1; D uncertain. V lost 3 bases to trimming and J lost 7 bases, with 16 bases between them. The CDR3 runs 15 residues. The germline gives CDR1 SGHTA, CDR2 FQGTGA. The CDR3 region is CASSFSRHPVNEQFF. The CDR3, as DNA: TGTGCCAGCAGCTTTTCCAGGCACCCGGTGAATGAGCAGTTCTTC.

The genes are TRBV10-3 and TRBJ2-5, with 10 bases that match TRBD2. J gave up 2 bases and V 3 bases, and 9 bases lay outside the gene matches. This CDR3 contains 17 residues. Germline V gene data show CDR1 as ENHRY and CDR2 as SYGVKD. The CDR3 loop is CAISEPTSGLLQETQYF. CDR3 coding DNA: TGTGCCATCAGTGAACCGACTAGCGGGCTATTACAAGAGACCCAGTACTTC.

This sequence joins TRBV7-2 and TRBJ2-1, with 11 bases matching TRBD1. The germline gives CDR1 SGHTA, CDR2 FQGNSA. The CDR3 loop spans 15 amino acids. V trimming: 4 bases; J trimming: 6 bases; junction bases outside the gene matches: 5. Here the CDR3 reads CASSSGQGVVNEQFF. The CDR3, as DNA: TGTGCCAGCAGCTCGGGACAGGGGGTGGTCAATGAGCAGTTCTTC.